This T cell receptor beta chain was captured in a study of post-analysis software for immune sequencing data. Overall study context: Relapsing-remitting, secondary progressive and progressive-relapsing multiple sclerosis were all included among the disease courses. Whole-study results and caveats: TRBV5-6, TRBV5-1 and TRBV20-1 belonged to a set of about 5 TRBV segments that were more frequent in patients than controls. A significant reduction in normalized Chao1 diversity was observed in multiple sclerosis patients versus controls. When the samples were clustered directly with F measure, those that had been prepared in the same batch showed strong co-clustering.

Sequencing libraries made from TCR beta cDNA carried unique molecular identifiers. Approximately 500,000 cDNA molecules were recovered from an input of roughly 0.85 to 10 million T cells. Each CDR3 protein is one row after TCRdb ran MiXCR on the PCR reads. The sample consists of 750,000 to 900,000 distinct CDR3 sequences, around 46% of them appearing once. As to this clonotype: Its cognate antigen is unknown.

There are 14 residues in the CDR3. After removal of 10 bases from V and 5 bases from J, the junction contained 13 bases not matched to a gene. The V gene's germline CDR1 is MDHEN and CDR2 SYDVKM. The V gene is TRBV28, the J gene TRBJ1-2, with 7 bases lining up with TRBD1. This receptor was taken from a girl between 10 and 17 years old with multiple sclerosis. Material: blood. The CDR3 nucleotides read TGTGCCACCAATACAGGGGCGCGGACATATGGCTACACCTTC. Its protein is CATNTGARTYGYTF.